This T cell receptor beta chain emerged from a study of human versus mouse CDR3 diversity and MHC coevolution. Clones were read by immunoSEQ multiplex PCR, and TCRdb kept only the in-frame ones, dropping some. Among about 77,000 clones listed, 92% were seen once. The J segment lost 1 base and the V segment lost 4 bases, leaving 4 bases of the junction unmatched. CDR1 and CDR2 from the germline V gene are SGHNT and YYREEE (reference sequence). There are 16 residues in the CDR3. The rearrangement uses TRBV5-4 and TRBJ2-2; 10 bases line up with TRBD2. Sample: naive CD4+ T cells from blood. Sample subset: CD45RO-negative CD62L-positive naive CD4 T cells. The sequence came from a person between 25 and 70 years old in good health. This CDR3 reads CASSPLAGVNTGELFF. Here the CDR3 DNA reads TGTGCCAGCAGCCCCCTAGCGGGAGTGAACACCGGGGAGCTGTTTTTT. Combining the CDR3 with reference TRBV5-4 and TRBJ2-2 gives the whole variable domain ETGVTQSPTHLIKTRGQQVTLRCSSQSGHNTVSWYQQALGQGPQFIFQYYREEENGRGNFPPRFSGLQFPNYSSELNVNALELDDSALYLCASSPLAGVNTGELFFGEGSRLTVL.